This T cell receptor (beta chain) was profiled in a study of shared clonotypes between healthy human individuals (dated by TCRdb to 2018 to 2020). Regarding the research as a whole: The cohort comprised a couple of women and a few men aged 18 to 49 years. For each donor, CD4 naive and CD4 memory were each given three plates, CD8 naive was given two plates, and CD8 memory was given one plate. The study deeply sequenced blood TCR repertoires of five healthy adults to estimate repertoire size and the extent of clonotype sharing between individuals. To increase sequencing depth and limit assay-specific biases, TCR repertoire library preparation and sequencing were carried out by different laboratories using diverse techniques. Leukapheresis yielded between about 0.9 and 9 billion PBMCs per donor.

Points on this clone: Its cognate antigen has yet to be identified. Base qualities are not recorded, but no much larger clone differs from it by a single base.

V drops 1 base and J drops 4 bases, leaving 11 bases in between. The CDR3 has 15 amino acids, counting the end cysteine and phenylalanine. Left in the record is the CDR3 DNA by itself, 45 bases read in frame from the first base. The germline V gene sets CDR1 to SGHRS and CDR2 to YFSETQ. Using the deep immunoSEQ assay, multiplex PCR amplified TCR CDR3 regions from genomic DNA. Genomic DNA extracted from each cell subset was distributed evenly over all wells of several immunoSEQ 96-well plates, and each plate served as one replicate. For sorted subsets, about 200 ng genomic DNA, equal to some 28,000 T cell genomes, was loaded into each replicate PCR. Purified libraries were measured with a Qubit 3.0 fluorometer, size-checked on a Bioanalyzer 2100, and measured again with the KAPA Library Quantification kit. Every immunoSEQ 96-well plate was sequenced on a dedicated single-read 150-cycle Illumina NextSeq 550 flow cell. On the study's bioinformatics: Because only junctional sequences without quality scores were contained in the immunoSEQ output, filtering matching that applied to full-length reads could not be performed. Sequences were annotated with PyIR, a Python wrapper for IgBLAST v1.9, and V/J genes and CDR3 were assigned using IMGT germline references. Reads were removed for weak V/J assignments (E-value above 1e-6), missing CDR3, stop codons, out-of-frame junctions, or ambiguous translated residues. V3J clonotypes were defined as sequences sharing an identical inferred V gene, J gene, and CDR3 amino acid sequence. Percentage overlap between repertoires was computed as shared unique clonotypes divided by the size of the smaller repertoire. RTK rarefaction, the Chao1 estimator, and Recon v2.1 estimates of unobserved clonotypes were used to assess repertoire richness. Generation probabilities for all TCRbeta clonotypes obtained by the gDNA method from a handful of donors were computed using OLGA. TCRdb retrieved this table from immuneACCESS and kept in-frame rearrangements only. Not all clones are present; in checked studies, unresolved V genes account for under half, and no reason is known for the remainder. That table is the source of V, J and clone size, and D and trimming were worked out from the DNA. Recorded for this sample are about 2.3 million clones; about 90% of them occurred a single time. 0.37% of the sample is held by the ten biggest clonotypes.

Study-wide findings and limitations: The genetic and exposure-history diversity represented was limited by the small number of donors. Compared with non-shared clonotypes, clonotypes shared by all four sorted-subset donors had higher generation probabilities. Sharing across several donors was observed for approximately 5% of naive CD4, around 3.5% of naive CD8, about 2.3% of memory CD4, and about 0.39% of memory CD8 clonotypes. Naive subsets generally had larger estimated clonotype richness than memory subsets did. Pairwise subsampling indicated that sequencing depth was expected to affect the degree of clonotype sharing among donors. Sampling was limited to blood, and TCR repertoires in tissue likely differ from TCR repertoires in blood. Rarefaction of sorted-subset datasets indicated incomplete sequencing despite the large sequencing depth.

The donors were healthy, HIV-negative adults with no recently reported acute infections or vaccinations. Only Caucasian adults living in Nashville, Tennessee, USA were represented among the donors. Magnetic negative selection was used to enrich CD4+ T cells, after which naive cells were positively selected on CD45RA and the negative fraction became the memory subset. After blood collection by leukapheresis, PBMCs were isolated using Ficoll-Histopaque density gradient centrifugation and then cryopreserved in the vapor phase of liquid nitrogen. Analytical flow cytometry was used to check the purity and quantity of every magnetically sorted T cell population. Genomic DNA was isolated from each sorted fraction and quantified by UV absorbance on a Nanodrop 2000c.

This receptor was identified in a man between 18 and 29 years old in good health. Some clones in this sample may be carry-over from other donors' samples. The chain joins TRBV5-1 to TRBJ1-4; a tentative D match to TRBD1 spans 6 bases. The sequenced sample was naive CD4+ T cells from PBMCs. What this sample's cell subset or site label stands for: CD45RA+ positively selected. The sequenced DNA: TGCGCCAGCAGCTTGTGGGCAGGGGTTAATGAAAAACTGTTTTTT. Its translation is CASSLWAGVNEKLFF.